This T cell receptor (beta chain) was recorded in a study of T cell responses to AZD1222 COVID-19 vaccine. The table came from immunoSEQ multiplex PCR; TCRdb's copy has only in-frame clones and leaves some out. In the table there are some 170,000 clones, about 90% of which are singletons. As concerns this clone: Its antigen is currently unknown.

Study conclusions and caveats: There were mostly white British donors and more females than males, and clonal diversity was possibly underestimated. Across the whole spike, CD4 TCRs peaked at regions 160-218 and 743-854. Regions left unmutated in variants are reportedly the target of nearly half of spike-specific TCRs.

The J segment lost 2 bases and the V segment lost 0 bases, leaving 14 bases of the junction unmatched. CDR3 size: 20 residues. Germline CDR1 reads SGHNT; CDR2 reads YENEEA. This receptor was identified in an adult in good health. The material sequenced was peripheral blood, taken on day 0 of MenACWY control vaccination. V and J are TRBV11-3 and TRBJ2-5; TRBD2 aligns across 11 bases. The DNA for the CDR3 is TGTGCCAGCAGCTTAGATTCATTCACTAGCGGGAGCCCCTTTCAAGAGACCCAGTACTTC. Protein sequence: CASSLDSFTSGSPFQETQYF.